This record covers a single TCR beta chain. As yet, its antigen is unknown. Multiplex touch-down PCR with TRB-A/B primers amplified rearranged V-D-J TRB sequences. TCRdb re-analysed the multiplex PCR reads in MiXCR, keeping a single row per CDR3 protein. The sample consists of about 6,700 distinct CDR3 sequences, about 50% of them appearing once. The CDR3 totals 13 residues. Per germline, CDR1 SEHNR and CDR2 FQNEAQ (reference sequence). Trimming stripped 2 bases from V and 1 base from J, with 5 bases between. This sample is part of a study of T cell repertoires in aging, cancer and after chemotherapy. Turning to the study itself: Donors were grouped into six age bands spanning 30 or younger through 70 or older. Glioblastoma patients receiving temozolomide-based therapy gave paired samples before and after chemotherapy. The full dataset contained several million TCR reads.

Study results and caveats: Rebound thymic output was suggested by rising median generation probability during chemotherapy in each cancer cohort.

TCR beta rearrangements were amplified from peripheral blood genomic DNA. The chain couples TRBV7-9 to TRBJ1-1; D call uncertain. The receptor was isolated from a human donor with a solid tumor. Input material: blood. The CDR3 DNA reads as TGTGCCAGCAGCTTATCTAGGAACACTGAAGCTTTCTTT. Translation: CASSLSRNTEAFF.